The entry below gives a single TCR beta chain sequence along with its context. Antigen: not known. The germline CDR1 and CDR2 sequences are MNHEY and SVGAGI. V was shortened by 6 bases and J by 7 bases, with 13 bases between the two germline ends. CDR3 size: 13 residues. Donors comprised only Caucasian adults living in Nashville, Tennessee. A CD45RA+ naive subset and a CD45RA-negative memory subset were split from CD4+ cells. This sample was taken from a study of shared clonotypes between healthy human individuals. Whole-study results and caveats: Rarefaction revealed incomplete sorted-subset sequencing despite large depth.

Measured with immunoSEQ multiplex PCR; TCRdb has only the in-frame clones, and not every one. This table has some 1.1 million clones, 60% to 80% appearing once. The receptor's source is a young man in good health. Some clones in this sample may be carry-over from other donors' samples. The sequenced material came from memory CD4+ T cells from PBMCs. Stated subset: CD45RA-negative fraction. The V gene is TRBV6-5, the J gene TRBJ1-5, with D perhaps matching TRBD1 (5 bases). CDR3 region: CASSKGWRQPQHF. CDR3 DNA: TGTGCCAGCAGCAAGGGGTGGAGGCAGCCCCAGCATTTT.